These T cell receptor beta chains were read from a single sample in a study of beta chain features in type 1 diabetes. Assay: immunoSEQ multiplex PCR; the TCRdb copy retains only in-frame clones and omits some. The repertoire holds approximately 270,000 clones, with around 15% as singletons. The sequencing sample was made of naive CD4+ T cells from blood. The receptors originated from a man under 40 with type 1 diabetes. Each CDR3 is given with its conserved first and last residue. D genes are given only for firm matches. For some rows the clone size is stated as once, few or many, or as a class when expanded; others skip it.

D gene	clone size	V gene	J gene	CDR3 DNA	CDR3 protein
NA	NA	TRBV2	TRBJ1-3	TGTGCCAGCAGTGAACTTGGAGGGATACTTGGAAGTGGAAACACCATATATTTT	CASSELGGILGSGNTIYF
TRBD2	NA	TRBV6-5	TRBJ2-2	TGTGCCAGCAGTTTCACTAGCGGCACCGGGGAGCTGTTTTTT	CASSFTSGTGELFF
TRBD2	NA	TRBV15	TRBJ2-1	TGTGCCACCAGCACGAGACTAGCGGGAGACGATGAGCAGTTCTTC	CATSTRLAGDDEQFF
TRBD2	NA	TRBV7-2	TRBJ2-1	TGTGCCAGCAGCTTAGAGACTAGCAGGGCCTACAATGAGCAGTTCTTC	CASSLETSRAYNEQFF
NA	NA	TRBV7-9	TRBJ2-7	TGTGCCAGCAGGACTACAGGGTCCGGGGAGCAGTACTTC	CASRTTGSGEQYF
TRBD1	NA	TRBV29-1	TRBJ2-6	TGCAGCGTACTGGTGATGGGGACAGGGGTGCCCTCTGGGGCCAACGTCCTGACTTTC	CSVLVMGTGVPSGANVLTF
TRBD1	NA	TRBV4-3	TRBJ1-3	TGCGCCAGCAGCCAACACGTGGCCGGGACAGGGGCTGGAAACACCATATATTTT	CASSQHVAGTGAGNTIYF
NA	NA	TRBV20-1	TRBJ1-1	TGCAGTGTCTTCAGGAACACTGAAGCTTTCTTT	CSVFRNTEAFF
NA	few	TRBV15	TRBJ2-7	TGTGCCACCAGCAGTATCCGGGAACTTTCGAACGAGCAGTACTTC	CATSSIRELSNEQYF
NA	few	TRBV28	TRBJ2-6	TGTGCCAGCAGTTTAGCAGGGGTCGGGGCCAACGTCCTGACTTTC	CASSLAGVGANVLTF
NA	NA	TRBV5-4	TRBJ2-7	TGTGCCAGCAGCTTGGGAGGCTACGAGCAGTACTTC	CASSLGGYEQYF
NA	few	TRBV29-1	TRBJ1-2	TGCAGCGTTGAAGGCAGGGACTATGGCTACACCTTC	CSVEGRDYGYTF
TRBD2	few	TRBV2	TRBJ2-2	TGTGCCAGCAGTGTGAGCGGGAGAAACACCGGGGAGCTGTTTTTT	CASSVSGRNTGELFF
TRBD1	NA	TRBV28	TRBJ2-6	TGTGCCAGCAGAGACCGCAGAGGACAGGGGGTTACTGGGGCCAACGTCCTGACTTTC	CASRDRRGQGVTGANVLTF
TRBD2	few	TRBV7-2	TRBJ2-5	TGTGCCAGCAGCTTTGGGACTAGCGGTAAAGAGACCCAGTACTTC	CASSFGTSGKETQYF
TRBD2	NA	TRBV25-1	TRBJ2-7	TGTGCCAGCAGTGAAGCGGGACTAAATTCCTACGAGCAGTACTTC	CASSEAGLNSYEQYF
TRBD2	NA	TRBV9	TRBJ2-5	TGTGCCAGCAGCCCCTCCGGAGCGGGAGGGCAAGAGACCCAGTACTTC	CASSPSGAGGQETQYF
TRBD2	few	TRBV25-1	TRBJ2-3	TGTGCCAGCAGAGACAGCGGGGACACAGATACGCAGTATTTT	CASRDSGDTDTQYF
TRBD1	NA	TRBV6-5	TRBJ1-5	TGTGCCAGCAGCGAGAACAGGGGAAATCAGCCCCAGCATTTT	CASSENRGNQPQHF
TRBD2	NA	TRBV5-1	TRBJ2-7	TGCGCCAGCAGACCTAGCGGGCCTGCCTACGAGCAGTACTTC	CASRPSGPAYEQYF
NA	few	TRBV11-1	TRBJ2-1	TGTGCCAGCAGCTACGCGGGTATCGATGAGCAGTTCTTC	CASSYAGIDEQFF
TRBD2	NA	TRBV7-9	TRBJ2-5	TGTGCCAGCAGCTTAGGGGCTAGCGGGAGGAAAGAGACCCAGTACTTC	CASSLGASGRKETQYF
NA	NA	TRBV28	TRBJ1-5	TGTGCCAGCAGTGGGATCGGGGGGTATCAGCCCCAGCATTTT	CASSGIGGYQPQHF
TRBD2	few	TRBV6-5	TRBJ2-7	TGTGCCAGCAGTTACCCTAGCGGTAGCTCCTACGAGCAGTACTTC	CASSYPSGSSYEQYF
TRBD1	few	TRBV4-3	TRBJ2-7	TGCGCCAGCAGCCATTCTCGGGACAGGGGCGAGCAGTACTTC	CASSHSRDRGEQYF
NA	few	TRBV29-1	TRBJ2-5	TGCAGCGTTGTCCAACACGTACAAGAGACCCAGTACTTC	CSVVQHVQETQYF
NA	few	TRBV7-9	TRBJ2-7	TGTGCCAGCAGCTACAGAAACTACGAGCAGTACTTC	CASSYRNYEQYF
TRBD2	NA	TRBV2	TRBJ2-1	TGTGCCAGCAGTGAAGCGCTGGCTAGCGGGAGGTCCTACAATGAGCAGTTCTTC	CASSEALASGRSYNEQFF
NA	NA	TRBV2	TRBJ2-1	TGTGCCAGCAGTGAGGGCGTCCCATCCTACAATGAGCAGTTCTTC	CASSEGVPSYNEQFF
NA	once	TRBV15	TRBJ1-4	TGTGCCACCAGCAGAGATCTCGATGAAAAACTGTTTTTT	CATSRDLDEKLFF
NA	few	TRBV6-5	TRBJ2-7	TGTGCCAGCAGCCTATTTCGGGGGACCACCTACGAGCAGTACTTC	CASSLFRGTTYEQYF
TRBD1	few	TRBV4-3	TRBJ1-2	TGCGCCAGCAGCCGGTTACAGGGGAACTATGGCTACACCTTC	CASSRLQGNYGYTF
TRBD2	NA	TRBV7-2	TRBJ2-7	TGTGCCAGCAGCATAGGAGCGGGGAGCGCCTACGAGCAGTACTTC	CASSIGAGSAYEQYF
NA	few	TRBV7-9	TRBJ2-5	TGTGCCAGCAGCTTATCTCAGGGCCAAGAGACCCAGTACTTC	CASSLSQGQETQYF
TRBD2	few	TRBV5-1	TRBJ2-1	TGCGCCAGCCAGATTGTAGCGGGGTACAATGAGCAGTTCTTC	CASQIVAGYNEQFF
NA	few	TRBV28	TRBJ1-5	TGTGCCAGCAGCTTCTTAGATAATAGCAATCAGCCCCAGCATTTT	CASSFLDNSNQPQHF
NA	few	TRBV28	TRBJ2-7	TGTGCCACCCATGTCCCGGGAGATGGGGACGAGCAGTACTTC	CATHVPGDGDEQYF
NA	NA	TRBV11-2	TRBJ2-3	TGTGCCAGCAGCTCACCTCAAGGGGCCGGCACAGATACGCAGTATTTT	CASSSPQGAGTDTQYF
TRBD2	few	TRBV5-6	TRBJ2-5	TGTGCCAGCAGCCGTCTGGGAGGAGCGGGAGTTGAGACCCAGTACTTC	CASSRLGGAGVETQYF
TRBD1	NA	TRBV6-5	TRBJ1-2	TGTGCCAGCAGTTACGGGACAGCTAACTATGGCTACACCTTC	CASSYGTANYGYTF